This TCR beta chain was profiled in a study of Ad26.COV2.S vaccination and SARS-CoV-2 variants. General study findings and limits: Spike-specific TCR breadth was greater in vaccine than placebo recipients. For non-spike TCRs, breadth in vaccine recipients resembled that in placebo recipients.

This CDR3 contains 15 residues. The V gene lost 4 bases and the J gene lost 3 bases, with 15 bases spanning the gap. The germline V gene encodes CDR1 MNHNY and CDR2 SVGAGI (reference sequence). Libraries were prepared by immunoSEQ multiplex PCR; TCRdb keeps only in-frame clonotypes and omits some of them. The data show about 390,000 clones, 92% seen once. In regard to this clone: Its target is unknown.

Noted treatment: around 19 received Ad26.COV2.S at low or high dose, single or two shots; about 5 received placebo; per-sample allocation not given. On day 63 after the first injection, vaccine and placebo recipients gave samples. In Boston, an adult donor aged 18-55 years took part. The receptor was derived from a person aged 18-65 years who received the Ad26.COV2.S COVID-19 vaccine or a placebo. Material: peripheral blood, obtained in a trial of Ad26.COV2.S vaccine versus placebo. The V gene is TRBV6-6, the J gene TRBJ1-1, with TRBD1 as a possible D gene (6 bases). Written as DNA, the CDR3 is TGTGCCAGCAGTTTCCTCTACCCAGGGGACACTGAAGCTTTCTTT. This gives the protein CASSFLYPGDTEAFF.